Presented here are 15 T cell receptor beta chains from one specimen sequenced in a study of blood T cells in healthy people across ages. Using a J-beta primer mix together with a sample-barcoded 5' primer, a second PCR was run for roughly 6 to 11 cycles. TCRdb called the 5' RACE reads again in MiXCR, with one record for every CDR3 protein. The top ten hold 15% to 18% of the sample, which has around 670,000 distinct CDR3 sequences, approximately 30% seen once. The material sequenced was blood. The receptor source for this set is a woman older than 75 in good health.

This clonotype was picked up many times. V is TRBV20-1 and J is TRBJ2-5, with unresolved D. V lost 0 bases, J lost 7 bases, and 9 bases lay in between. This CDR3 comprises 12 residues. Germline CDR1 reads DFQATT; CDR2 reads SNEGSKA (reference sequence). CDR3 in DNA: TGCAGTGCTAGAGAGCCTATGGGGACCCAGTACTTC. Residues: CSAREPMGTQYF.

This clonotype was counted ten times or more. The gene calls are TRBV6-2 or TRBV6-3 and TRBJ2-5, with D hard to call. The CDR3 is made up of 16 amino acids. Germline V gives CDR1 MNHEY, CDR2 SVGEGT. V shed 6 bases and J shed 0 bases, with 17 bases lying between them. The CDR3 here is CASSPGWSAYQETQYF. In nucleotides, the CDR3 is TGTGCCAGCAGCCCCGGATGGAGTGCGTACCAAGAGACCCAGTACTTC.

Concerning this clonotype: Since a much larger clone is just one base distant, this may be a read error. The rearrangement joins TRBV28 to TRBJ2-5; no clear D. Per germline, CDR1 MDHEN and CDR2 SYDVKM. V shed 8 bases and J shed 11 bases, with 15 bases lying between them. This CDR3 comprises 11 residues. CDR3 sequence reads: CASLGFNEQYF. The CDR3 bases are TGTGCCAGCTTAGGGTTCAATGAGCAGTACTTC.

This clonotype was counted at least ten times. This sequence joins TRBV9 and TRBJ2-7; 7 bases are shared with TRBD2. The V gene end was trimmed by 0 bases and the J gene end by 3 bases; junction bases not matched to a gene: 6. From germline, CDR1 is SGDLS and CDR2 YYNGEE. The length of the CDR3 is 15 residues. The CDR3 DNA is TGTGCCAGCAGCGTAGCCGGGACTACTATCTACGAGCAGTACTTC. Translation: CASSVAGTTIYEQYF.

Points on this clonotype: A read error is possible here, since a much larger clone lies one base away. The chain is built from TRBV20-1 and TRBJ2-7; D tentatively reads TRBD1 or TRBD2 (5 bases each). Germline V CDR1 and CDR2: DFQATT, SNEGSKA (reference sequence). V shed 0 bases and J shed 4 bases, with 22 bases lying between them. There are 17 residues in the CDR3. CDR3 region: CSARDLGAGTGPYEQYF. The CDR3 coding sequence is TGCAGTGCTAGAGATCTGGGCGCCGGGACGGGTCCTTACGAGCAGTACTTC.

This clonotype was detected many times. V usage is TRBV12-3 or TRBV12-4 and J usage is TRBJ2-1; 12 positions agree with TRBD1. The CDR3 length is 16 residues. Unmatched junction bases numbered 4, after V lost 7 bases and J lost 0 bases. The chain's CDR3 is CASTRDRGPSYNEQFF. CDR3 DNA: TGTGCCAGCACCCGGGACAGGGGGCCCTCCTACAATGAGCAGTTCTTC.

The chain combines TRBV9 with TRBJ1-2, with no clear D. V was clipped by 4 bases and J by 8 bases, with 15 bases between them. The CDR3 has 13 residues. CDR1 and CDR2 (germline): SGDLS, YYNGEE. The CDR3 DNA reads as TGTGCCAGCAGCATCGGACGGCTAGGGGGCTACACCTTC. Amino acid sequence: CASSIGRLGGYTF.

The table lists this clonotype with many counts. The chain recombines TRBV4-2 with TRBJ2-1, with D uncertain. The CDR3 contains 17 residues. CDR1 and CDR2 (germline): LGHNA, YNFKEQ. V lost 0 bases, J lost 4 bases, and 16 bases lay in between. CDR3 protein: CASSQEQGPGPYNEQFF. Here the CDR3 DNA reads TGTGCCAGCAGCCAAGAACAAGGCCCCGGACCGTACAATGAGCAGTTCTTC.

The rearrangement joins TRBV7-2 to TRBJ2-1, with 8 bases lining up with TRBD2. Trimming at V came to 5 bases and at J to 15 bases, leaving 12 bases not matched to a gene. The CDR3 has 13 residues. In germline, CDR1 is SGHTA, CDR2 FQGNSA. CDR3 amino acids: CASSPMRGTRLFF. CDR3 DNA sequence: TGTGCCAGCAGCCCTATGAGAGGGACTAGACTGTTCTTC.

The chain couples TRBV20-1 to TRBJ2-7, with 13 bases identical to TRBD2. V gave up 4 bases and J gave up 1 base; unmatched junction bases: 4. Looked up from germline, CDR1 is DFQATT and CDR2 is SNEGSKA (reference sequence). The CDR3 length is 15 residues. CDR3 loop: CSAMGLAGNSYEQYF. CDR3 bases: TGCAGTGCTATGGGACTAGCGGGAAATTCCTACGAGCAGTACTTC.

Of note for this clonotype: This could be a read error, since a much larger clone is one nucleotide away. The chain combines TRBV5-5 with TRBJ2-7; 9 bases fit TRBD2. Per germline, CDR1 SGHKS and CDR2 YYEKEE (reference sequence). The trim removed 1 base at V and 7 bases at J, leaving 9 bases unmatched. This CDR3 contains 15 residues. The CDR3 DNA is TGTGCCAGCAGCTTGTGGCGGGGGGGAATCGATGAGCAGTACTTC. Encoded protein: CASSLWRGGIDEQYF.

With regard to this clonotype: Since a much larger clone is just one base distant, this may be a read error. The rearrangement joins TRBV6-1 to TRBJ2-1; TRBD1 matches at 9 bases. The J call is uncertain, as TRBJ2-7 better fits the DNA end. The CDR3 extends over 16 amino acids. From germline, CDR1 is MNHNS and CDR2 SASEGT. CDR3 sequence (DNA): TGTGCCAGCAGTGATGTTCTGACAGGGGGACGCAATGAGCAGTACTTC. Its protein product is CASSDVLTGGRNEQYF.

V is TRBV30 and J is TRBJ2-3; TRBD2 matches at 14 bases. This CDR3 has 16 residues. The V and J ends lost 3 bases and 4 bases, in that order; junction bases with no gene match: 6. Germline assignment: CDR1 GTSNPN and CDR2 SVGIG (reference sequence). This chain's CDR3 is CAWSQPTSGGADTQYF. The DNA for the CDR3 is TGTGCCTGGAGCCAACCGACTAGCGGGGGGGCAGATACGCAGTATTTT.

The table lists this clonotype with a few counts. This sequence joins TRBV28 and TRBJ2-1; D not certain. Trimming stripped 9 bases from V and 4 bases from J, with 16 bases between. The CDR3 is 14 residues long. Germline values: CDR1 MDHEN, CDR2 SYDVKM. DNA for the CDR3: TGTGCCAGTAACCCCAGTGACTTTTACAATGAGCAGTTCTTC. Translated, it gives CASNPSDFYNEQFF.

This CDR3 is CASSSGPRQETQYF. The CDR3 coding sequence is TGTGCCAGCAGCTCGGGACCTCGACAAGAGACCCAGTACTTC. The chain combines TRBV7-6 with TRBJ2-5, with D perhaps matching TRBD1 or TRBD2 (5 bases each). CDR1 SGHVS and CDR2 FNYEAQ come from the germline V gene. This CDR3 has 14 amino acids. Trimming left V 4 bases short and J 2 bases short, with 11 bases between.